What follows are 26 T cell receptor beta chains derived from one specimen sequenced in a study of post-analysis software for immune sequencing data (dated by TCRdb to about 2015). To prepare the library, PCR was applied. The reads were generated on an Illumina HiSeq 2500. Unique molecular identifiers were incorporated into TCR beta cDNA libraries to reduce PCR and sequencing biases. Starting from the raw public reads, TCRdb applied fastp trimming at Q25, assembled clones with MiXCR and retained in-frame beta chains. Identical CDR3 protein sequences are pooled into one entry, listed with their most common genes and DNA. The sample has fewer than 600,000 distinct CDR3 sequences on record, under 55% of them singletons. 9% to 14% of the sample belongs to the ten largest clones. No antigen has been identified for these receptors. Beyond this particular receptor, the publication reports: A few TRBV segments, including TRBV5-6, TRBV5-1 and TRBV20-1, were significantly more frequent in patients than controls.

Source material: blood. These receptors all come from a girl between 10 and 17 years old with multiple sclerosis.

The DNA of the CDR3 is TGCGCCAGCAGCTTGGGGTGGGAGCTCCTCTCAACTAGCACAGATACGCAGTATTTT. As protein: CASSLGWELLSTSTDTQYF. The chain combines TRBV5-1 with TRBJ2-3; tentative D call: TRBD2 (5 bases). Germline lookup yields CDR1 SGHRS and CDR2 YFSETQ. V lost 0 bases and J 0 bases, leaving 20 bases between the germline ends. The CDR3 is 19 residues long.

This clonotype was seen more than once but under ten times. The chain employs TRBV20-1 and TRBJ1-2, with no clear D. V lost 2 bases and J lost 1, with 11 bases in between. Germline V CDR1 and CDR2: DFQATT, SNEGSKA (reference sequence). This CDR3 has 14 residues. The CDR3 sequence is CSARPGKDNYGYTF. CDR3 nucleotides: TGCAGTGCTAGACCAGGAAAGGATAACTATGGCTACACCTTC.

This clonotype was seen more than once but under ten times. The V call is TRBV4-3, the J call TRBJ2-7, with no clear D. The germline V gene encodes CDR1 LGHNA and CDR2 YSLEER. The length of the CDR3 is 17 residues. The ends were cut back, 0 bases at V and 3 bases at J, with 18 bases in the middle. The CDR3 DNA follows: TGCGCCAGCAGCCAAGACCTCGGAGACGAGACATACTACGAGCAGTACTTC. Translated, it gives CASSQDLGDETYYEQYF.

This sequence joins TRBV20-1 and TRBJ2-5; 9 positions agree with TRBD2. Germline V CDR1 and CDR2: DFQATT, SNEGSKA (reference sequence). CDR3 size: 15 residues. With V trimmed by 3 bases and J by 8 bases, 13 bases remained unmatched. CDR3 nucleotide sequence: TGCAGTGCTAGGGGTATAGCGGGAGCTACGGAAACCCAGTACTTC. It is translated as CSARGIAGATETQYF.

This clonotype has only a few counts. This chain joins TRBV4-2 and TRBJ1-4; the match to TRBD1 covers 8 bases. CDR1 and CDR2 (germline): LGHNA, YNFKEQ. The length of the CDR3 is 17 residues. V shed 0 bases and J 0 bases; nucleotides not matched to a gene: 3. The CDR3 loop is CASSQETGAPTNEKLFF. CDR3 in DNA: TGTGCCAGCAGCCAAGAGACAGGGGCGCCAACTAATGAAAAACTGTTTTTT.

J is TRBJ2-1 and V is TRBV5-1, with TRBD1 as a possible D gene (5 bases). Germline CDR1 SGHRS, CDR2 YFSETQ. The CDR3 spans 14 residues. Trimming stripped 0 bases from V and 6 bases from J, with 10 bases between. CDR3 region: CASSLDRFTNEQFF. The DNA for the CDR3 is TGCGCCAGCAGCTTGGACAGGTTTACCAATGAGCAGTTCTTC.

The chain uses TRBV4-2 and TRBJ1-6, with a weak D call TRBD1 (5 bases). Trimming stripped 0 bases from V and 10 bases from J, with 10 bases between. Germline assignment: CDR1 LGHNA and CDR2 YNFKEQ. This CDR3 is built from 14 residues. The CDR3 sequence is CASSQERGESPLHF. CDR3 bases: TGTGCCAGCAGCCAAGAGAGAGGGGAGTCACCCCTCCACTTT.

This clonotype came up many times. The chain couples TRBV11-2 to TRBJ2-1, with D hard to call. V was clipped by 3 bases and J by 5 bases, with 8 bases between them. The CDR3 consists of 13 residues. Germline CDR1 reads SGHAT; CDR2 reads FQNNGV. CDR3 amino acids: CASSFSRNNEQFF. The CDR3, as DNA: TGTGCCAGCAGCTTTTCTCGGAACAATGAGCAGTTCTTC.

In nucleotides, the CDR3 is TGTGCCAGCAGCCGCCCTCCAGGGCAGGGCAACTACGAGCAGTACTTC. Protein: CASSRPPGQGNYEQYF. The V call is TRBV7-2, the J call TRBJ2-4; D possibly corresponds to TRBD1 (5 bases). Gene TRBJ2-7 matches the end of the DNA better, so the J call may be wrong. The CDR3 consists of 16 residues. The germline V gene encodes CDR1 SGHTA and CDR2 FQGNSA.

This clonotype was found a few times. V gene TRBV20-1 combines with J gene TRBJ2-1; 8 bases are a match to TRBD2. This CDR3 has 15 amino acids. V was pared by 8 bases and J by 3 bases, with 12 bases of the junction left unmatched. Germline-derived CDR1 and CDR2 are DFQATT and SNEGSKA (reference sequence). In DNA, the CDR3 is TGCAGTCCCTCTCCCCTAGCGGGCTACTACAATGAGCAGTTCTTC. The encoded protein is CSPSPLAGYYNEQFF.

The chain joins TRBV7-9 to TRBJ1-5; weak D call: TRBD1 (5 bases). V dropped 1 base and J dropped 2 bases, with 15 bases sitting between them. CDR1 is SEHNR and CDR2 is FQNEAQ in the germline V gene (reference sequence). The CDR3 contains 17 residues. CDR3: CASSLGDGRVGNQPQHF. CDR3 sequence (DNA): TGTGCCAGCAGCTTAGGTGATGGCAGGGTTGGCAATCAGCCCCAGCATTTT.

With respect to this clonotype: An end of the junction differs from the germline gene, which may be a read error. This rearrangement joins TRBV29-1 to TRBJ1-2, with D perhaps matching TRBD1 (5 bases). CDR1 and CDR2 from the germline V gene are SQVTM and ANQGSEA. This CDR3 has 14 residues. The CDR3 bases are TGCAGCGTCGTACCTGACAGACCTAACTATGGTTACACCTTC. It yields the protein CSVVPDRPNYGYTF.

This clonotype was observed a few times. CDR3: CASRNIGGANVLTF. The CDR3 DNA reads as TGTGCCAGCAGAAATATAGGTGGGGCCAACGTCCTGACTTTC. The rearrangement links TRBV2 to TRBJ2-6; D ambiguous. Germline CDR1 is SNHLY and CDR2 is FYNNEI. The length of the CDR3 is 14 residues. V was shortened by 6 bases and J by 3 bases, with 9 bases between the two germline ends.

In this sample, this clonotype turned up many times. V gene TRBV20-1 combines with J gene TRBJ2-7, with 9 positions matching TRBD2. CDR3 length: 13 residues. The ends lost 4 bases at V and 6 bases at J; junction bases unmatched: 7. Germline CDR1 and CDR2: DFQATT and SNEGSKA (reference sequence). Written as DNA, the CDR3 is TGCAGTGCTAAGATTAGCGGGAGTGGCGAGCAGTACTTC. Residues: CSAKISGSGEQYF.

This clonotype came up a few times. The CDR3 loop is CASRWRRQGANTGELFF. DNA for the CDR3: TGTGCCAGCAGATGGAGGAGACAGGGGGCGAACACCGGGGAGCTGTTTTTT. The chain is built from TRBV12-3 or TRBV12-4 and TRBJ2-2, with 9 bases fitting TRBD1. The CDR3 is 17 residues long. The V segment lost 6 bases and the J segment 0 bases; nucleotides outside the gene matches: 8.

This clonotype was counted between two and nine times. This chain's CDR3 is CASSLISRETQYF. The CDR3 DNA is TGTGCCAGCAGCTTAATATCTCGAGAGACCCAGTACTTC. This chain uses TRBV7-2 with TRBJ2-5; D gene unclear. The CDR3 has 13 residues. CDR1 SGHTA and CDR2 FQGNSA come from the germline V gene. V was pared by 2 bases and J by 4 bases, with 8 bases between.

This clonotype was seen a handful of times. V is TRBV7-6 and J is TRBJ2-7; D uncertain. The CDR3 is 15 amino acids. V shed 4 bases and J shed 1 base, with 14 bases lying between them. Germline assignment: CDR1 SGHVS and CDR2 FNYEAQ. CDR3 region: CASSSGRLVSYEQYF. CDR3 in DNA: TGTGCCAGCAGCTCCGGACGGCTCGTATCCTACGAGCAGTACTTC.

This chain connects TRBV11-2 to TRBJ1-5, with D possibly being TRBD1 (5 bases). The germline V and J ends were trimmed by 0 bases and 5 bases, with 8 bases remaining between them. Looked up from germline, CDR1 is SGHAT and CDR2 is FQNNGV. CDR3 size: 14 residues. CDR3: CASSLDGGDQPQHF. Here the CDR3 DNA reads TGTGCCAGCAGCTTAGATGGAGGGGATCAGCCCCAGCATTTT. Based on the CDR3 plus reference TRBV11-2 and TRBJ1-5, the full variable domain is EAGVAQSPRYKIIEKRQSVAFWCNPISGHATLYWYQQILGQGPKLLIQFQNNGVVDDSQLPKDRFSAERLKGVDSTLKIQPAKLEDSAVYLCASSLDGGDQPQHFGDGTRLSIL.

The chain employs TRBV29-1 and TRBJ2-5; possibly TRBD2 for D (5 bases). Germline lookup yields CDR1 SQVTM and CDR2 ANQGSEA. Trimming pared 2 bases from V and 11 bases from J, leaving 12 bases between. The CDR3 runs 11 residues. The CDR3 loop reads CSVESGWEQYF. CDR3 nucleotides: TGCAGCGTTGAATCGGGGTGGGAGCAGTACTTC.

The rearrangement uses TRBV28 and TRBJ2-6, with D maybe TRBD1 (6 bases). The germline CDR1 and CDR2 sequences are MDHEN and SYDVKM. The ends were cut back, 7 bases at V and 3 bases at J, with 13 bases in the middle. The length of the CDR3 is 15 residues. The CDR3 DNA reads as TGTGCCAGCAACCAACAGGGTGATGGGGCCAACGTCCTGACTTTC. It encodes CASNQQGDGANVLTF.

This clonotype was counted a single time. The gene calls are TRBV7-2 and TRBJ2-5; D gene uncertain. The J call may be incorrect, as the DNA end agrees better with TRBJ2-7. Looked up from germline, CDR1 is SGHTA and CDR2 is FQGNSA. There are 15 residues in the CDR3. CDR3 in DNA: TGTGCCAGCAGCTCCGCCCGTGGGTTAGTCAACGAGCAGTACTTC. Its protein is CASSSARGLVNEQYF.

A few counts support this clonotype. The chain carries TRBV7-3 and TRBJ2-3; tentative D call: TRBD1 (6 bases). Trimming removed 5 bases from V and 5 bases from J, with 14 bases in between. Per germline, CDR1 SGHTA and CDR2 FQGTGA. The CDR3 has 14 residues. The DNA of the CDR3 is TGTGCCAGCAGCCTACAGGGATTGCGAGATACGCAGTATTTT. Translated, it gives CASSLQGLRDTQYF.

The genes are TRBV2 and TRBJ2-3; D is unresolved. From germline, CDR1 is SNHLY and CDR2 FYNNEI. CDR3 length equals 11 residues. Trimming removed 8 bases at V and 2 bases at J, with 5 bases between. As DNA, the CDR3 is TGTGCCAGCCCATACACAGATACGCAGTATTTT. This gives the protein CASPYTDTQYF. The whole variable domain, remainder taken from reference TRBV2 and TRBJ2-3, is EPEVTQTPSHQVTQMGQEVILRCVPISNHLYFYWYRQILGQKVEFLVSFYNNEISEKSEIFDDQFSVERPDGSNFTLKIRSTKLEDSAMYFCASPYTDTQYFGPGTRLTVL.

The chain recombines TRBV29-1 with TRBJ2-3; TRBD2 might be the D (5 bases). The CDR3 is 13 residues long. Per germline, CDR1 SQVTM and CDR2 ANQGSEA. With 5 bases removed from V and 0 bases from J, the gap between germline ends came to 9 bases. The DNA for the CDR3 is TGCAGCGTTTATACGGGAAGCACAGATACGCAGTATTTT. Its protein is CSVYTGSTDTQYF.

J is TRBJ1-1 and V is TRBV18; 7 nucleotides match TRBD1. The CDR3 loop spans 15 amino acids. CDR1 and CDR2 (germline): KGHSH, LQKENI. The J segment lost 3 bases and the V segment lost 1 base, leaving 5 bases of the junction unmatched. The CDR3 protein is CASSPQGADYTEAFF. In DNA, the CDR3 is TGTGCCAGCTCACCACAGGGGGCGGATTACACTGAAGCTTTCTTT.

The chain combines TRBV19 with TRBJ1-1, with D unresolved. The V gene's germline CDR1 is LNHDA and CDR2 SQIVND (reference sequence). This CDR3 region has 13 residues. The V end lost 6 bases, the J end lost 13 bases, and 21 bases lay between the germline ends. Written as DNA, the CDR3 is TGTGCCAGTAGCTCGGCGACCTTTCTGTGGTGTTTCTTT. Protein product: CASSSATFLWCFF.